A selection of T cell receptor beta chains follows, all from one sample in a study of shared clonotypes between healthy human individuals. Produced via immunoSEQ multiplex PCR; TCRdb's table is partial and in-frame only. The sample consists of roughly 1,000,000 clones, around 78% of them appearing once. Sequenced material: memory CD4+ T cells from PBMCs. The receptors derive from a young man in good health. Some clones in this sample may be carry-over from other donors' samples. CDR3s include the opening cysteine and the closing phenylalanine or tryptophan. The order of the fields is V gene, J gene, D gene, clone size, CDR3 protein, CDR3 DNA. A D gene is named only where the DNA matches it firmly. Only some rows state a clone size, as once, few, many or a class for expanded clones.

>TRBV7-3|TRBJ1-1|.|few
CASSLSAGNTEAFF
TGTGCCAGCAGCTTAAGTGCGGGGAACACTGAAGCTTTCTTC
>TRBV6-5|TRBJ2-7|.|.
CAIGGQGVNEQYF
TGTGCCATCGGGGGGCAGGGGGTAAACGAGCAGTACTTC
>TRBV6-1|TRBJ2-7|TRBD2|once
CASTTGGGLAYEQYF
TGTGCCAGCACCACGGGCGGGGGACTAGCCTACGAGCAGTACTTC
>TRBV5-1|TRBJ2-1|TRBD1|.
CASSPVEGASGGQFF
TGCGCCAGCAGCCCTGTAGAGGGGGCGTCAGGAGGGCAGTTCTTC
>TRBV5-1|TRBJ2-3|.|.
CASSSPRTADTQYF
TGCGCCAGCAGCTCCCCGCGGACGGCAGATACGCAGTATTTT
>TRBV5-1|TRBJ1-2|.|.
CASSLVSRDGYTF
TGCGCCAGCAGCTTGGTCTCGCGGGACGGCTACACCTTC
>TRBV5-4|TRBJ2-5|TRBD1|.
CASSLDILRSGGQETQYF
TGTGCCAGCAGCTTGGACATTCTACGTTCAGGGGGTCAAGAGACCCAGTACTTC
>TRBV30|TRBJ2-2|TRBD1|.
CAWGTGSGELFF
TGTGCCTGGGGGACAGGGTCCGGGGAGCTGTTTTTT
>TRBV28|TRBJ2-3|TRBD2|.
CASSMTSGNTDTQYF
TGTGCCAGCAGTATGACTAGCGGCAACACAGATACGCAGTATTTT
>TRBV2|TRBJ2-1|TRBD2|many
CASSDPGGRGSSYNEQFF
TGTGCCAGCAGTGACCCGGGAGGGCGCGGGAGCTCCTACAATGAGCAGTTCTTC